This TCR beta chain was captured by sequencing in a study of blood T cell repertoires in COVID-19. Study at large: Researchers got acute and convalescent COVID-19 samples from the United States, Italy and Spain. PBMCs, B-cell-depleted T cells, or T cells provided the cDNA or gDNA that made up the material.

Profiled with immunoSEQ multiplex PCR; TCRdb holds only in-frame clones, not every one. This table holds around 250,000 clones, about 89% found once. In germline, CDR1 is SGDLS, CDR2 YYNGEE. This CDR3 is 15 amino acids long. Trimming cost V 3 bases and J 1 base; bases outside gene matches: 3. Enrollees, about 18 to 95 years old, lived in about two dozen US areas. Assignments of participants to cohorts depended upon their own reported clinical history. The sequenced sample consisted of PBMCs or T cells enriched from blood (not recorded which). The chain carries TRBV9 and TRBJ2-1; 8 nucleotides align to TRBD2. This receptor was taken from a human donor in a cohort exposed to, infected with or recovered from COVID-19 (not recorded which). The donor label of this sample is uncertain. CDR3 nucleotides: TGTGCCAGCAGCGAGATAGCGGGGTCCTACAATGAGCAGTTCTTC. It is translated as CASSEIAGSYNEQFF.